The 21 T cell receptor beta chains presented below share a single source sample, sequenced in a study of T cell repertoires in cytomegalovirus infection (dated by TCRdb to 2018 to 2020). TCRdb shows the sequencer as Illumina HiSeq 1500. TCRdb passed the public sequencing reads through fastp at Q25 and MiXCR, retaining productive beta sequences. Records with the same CDR3 protein are collapsed into one entry carrying the most frequent genes and DNA. The sample has about 320,000 distinct CDR3 sequences on record, approximately 9.5% of them singletons. Approximately 4.7% of the sample is in the top ten clones. Sequencing used PBMCs. These receptor sequences come from a human donor in good health (CMV status not recorded). Some clones in this sample may be carry-over from other donors' samples.

This clonotype was seen only a few times. The genes are TRBV19 and TRBJ1-5; TRBD1 agrees at 11 bases. V lost 7 bases to trimming and J lost 7 bases; unmatched junction nucleotides: 3. CDR1 is LNHDA, CDR2 SQIVND, per germline (reference sequence). The CDR3 sequence is 13 residues long. CDR3 DNA: TGTGCCAGTACCCGGACAGGGGGCCAGCCCCAGCATTTT. Its protein is CASTRTGGQPQHF.

Only a few counts were recorded for this clonotype. The chain carries TRBV20-1 and TRBJ2-3, with 11 bases that match TRBD2. With V trimmed by 5 bases and J by 6 bases, 4 bases remained unmatched. CDR3 length: 13 amino acids. Germline V gene lookup returns CDR1 DFQATT and CDR2 SNEGSKA (reference sequence). The DNA of the CDR3 is TGCAGTGCTCCGGGACTAGCGGACGATACGCAGTATTTT. Translation: CSAPGLADDTQYF.

This clonotype was seen ten or more times. The chain recombines TRBV12-3 or TRBV12-4 with TRBJ1-2; no reliable D call. The V and J ends lost 5 bases and 6 bases respectively, with 19 bases between them. This CDR3 has 15 residues. CDR3 residues: CASSPSPGWRDGYTF. In nucleotides, the CDR3 is TGTGCCAGCAGTCCTTCCCCGGGCTGGCGAGATGGCTACACCTTC.

V usage is TRBV28 and J usage is TRBJ1-2, with D possibly being TRBD1 (6 bases). CDR3 length: 15 amino acids. V was cut by 6 bases and J by 2 bases, with 16 bases left in between. Germline CDR1 MDHEN, CDR2 SYDVKM. The CDR3 coding sequence is TGTGCCAGCAGACTCATAGGGGGGCGAAACTATGGCTACACCTTC. As protein: CASRLIGGRNYGYTF.

This chain links TRBV9 with TRBJ2-1; 7 bases line up with TRBD2. V lost 4 bases and J lost 0; bases outside the gene matches: 19. Germline CDR1 is SGDLS and CDR2 is YYNGEE. This CDR3 is built from 20 residues. The CDR3: CASSPTTGAGFIISYNEQFF. The CDR3 DNA is TGTGCCAGCAGCCCAACCACAGGAGCGGGGTTCATCATCTCCTACAATGAGCAGTTCTTC.

This chain links TRBV29-1 with TRBJ1-2; tentatively, D is TRBD1 (6 bases). V was cut by 7 bases and J by 6 bases, with 18 bases left in between. CDR1 and CDR2 (germline): SQVTM, ANQGSEA. The CDR3 covers 13 residues. The CDR3 coding sequence is TGCAGCGCGCCCCGAGGGCAGGGGAATGGCTACACCTTC. Translated, it gives CSAPRGQGNGYTF.

The chain uses TRBV6-2 or TRBV6-3 and TRBJ2-3; 8 positions match TRBD2. The junction had 14 bases not matched to a gene; V was cut back by 7 bases and J by 2 bases. The CDR3 has 17 residues. Germline lookup yields CDR1 MNHEY and CDR2 SVGEGT. The CDR3 DNA reads as TGTGCCAGCACCGCACTCAGAACGGGAGGGTACACAGATACGCAGTATTTT. It is translated as CASTALRTGGYTDTQYF.

This clonotype was seen only a few times. The J gene is TRBJ2-2, the V gene TRBV7-2; no clear D gene. CDR1 and CDR2 from the germline V gene are SGHTA and FQGNSA. This CDR3 region has 14 residues. V was trimmed by 1 base and J by 3 bases, leaving 6 bases between them. The CDR3 loop is CASSLGRYTGELFF. CDR3 sequence (DNA): TGTGCCAGCAGCTTAGGCAGATACACCGGGGAGCTGTTTTTT.

This clonotype occurred many times. V usage is TRBV28 and J usage is TRBJ2-7, with 8 bases matching TRBD1. The CDR3 totals 16 residues. Looked up from germline, CDR1 is MDHEN and CDR2 is SYDVKM. After removal of 3 bases from V and 5 bases from J, the junction contained 12 bases not matched to a gene. CDR3 in DNA: TGTGCCAGCAGTTTCCAACAACAGGGGGATCTTAACGAGCAGTACTTC. Translating it yields CASSFQQQGDLNEQYF.

This clonotype was seen a handful of times. This sequence joins TRBV12-3 or TRBV12-4 and TRBJ1-5, with D maybe TRBD1 (6 bases). There are 13 residues in the CDR3. Trimming pared 8 bases from V and 7 bases from J, leaving 15 bases between. The CDR3 reads CASGYREEQPQHF. The CDR3 DNA follows: TGTGCCAGCGGATACAGGGAAGAGCAGCCCCAGCATTTT.

The chain combines TRBV9 with TRBJ2-7, with D perhaps TRBD2 (5 bases). The germline CDR1 and CDR2 sequences are SGDLS and YYNGEE. The CDR3 loop spans 15 amino acids. Trimming removed 4 bases from V and 0 bases from J, with 14 bases in between. The CDR3 DNA reads as TGTGCCAGCAGCTTTGAGGACTTTCCCTCCTACGAGCAGTACTTC. It codes for CASSFEDFPSYEQYF. Combining the CDR3 with reference TRBV9 and TRBJ2-7 gives the whole variable domain DSGVTQTPKHLITATGQRVTLRCSPRSGDLSVYWYQQSLDQGLQFLIQYYNGEERAKGNILERFSAQQFPDLHSELNLSSLELGDSALYFCASSFEDFPSYEQYFGPGTRLTVT.

There are many counts of this clonotype. The V and J genes are TRBV10-2 and TRBJ1-1, with D unclear. This CDR3 contains 13 residues. CDR1 and CDR2 from the germline V gene are WSHSY and SAAADI. The germline V and J ends were trimmed by 2 bases and 1 base, with 5 bases remaining between them. The CDR3 coding sequence is TGCGCCAGCAGTGAGCTGGGGAACACTGAAGCTTTCTTT. Protein: CASSELGNTEAFF.

This clonotype showed up many times. V gene TRBV7-2 combines with J gene TRBJ2-1; 9 positions match TRBD2. Germline-derived CDR1 and CDR2 are SGHTA and FQGNSA. The CDR3 contains 17 residues. The V gene end was trimmed by 1 base and the J gene end by 7 bases; junction bases not matched to a gene: 11. CDR3 sequence (DNA): TGTGCCAGCAGCTTAGGACGTAGCGGGAGTCCCCTTAATGAGCAGTTCTTC. The encoded protein is CASSLGRSGSPLNEQFF.

This clonotype was counted ten times or more. The chain combines TRBV19 with TRBJ2-3, with 9 positions matching TRBD1. Per the germline V gene, CDR1 is LNHDA and CDR2 is SQIVND (reference sequence). The J segment lost 5 bases and the V segment lost 4 bases, leaving 4 bases of the junction unmatched. The length of the CDR3 is 14 residues. Here the CDR3 reads CASSTRQGGDTQYF. CDR3 sequence (DNA): TGTGCCAGTAGTACCCGACAGGGGGGAGATACGCAGTATTTT.

This clonotype was observed at least ten times. The gene calls are TRBV6-2 or TRBV6-3 and TRBJ2-4; D ambiguous. Trimming cost V 1 base and J 3 bases, with 13 bases left between them. The CDR3 runs to 16 residues. CDR1 is MNHEY and CDR2 is SVGEGT in the germline V gene. CDR3 loop: CASSYYGPLDKNIQYF. The CDR3 coding sequence is TGTGCCAGCAGTTACTATGGCCCGTTGGACAAAAACATTCAGTACTTC.

This clonotype appeared many times. The J gene is TRBJ2-2, the V gene TRBV6-5; D is ambiguous. CDR3 size: 15 residues. Trimming took off 6 bases at V and 8 bases at J, with 19 bases between the two ends. Germline values: CDR1 MNHEY, CDR2 SVGAGI. The CDR3 DNA reads TGTGCCAGCAGACAGAGCAATCGGGTCGCTGGGGAGCTGTTTTTT. It encodes CASRQSNRVAGELFF.

This clonotype turned up a few times. The chain employs TRBV20-1 and TRBJ1-6; the D is unclear. The V gene's germline CDR1 is DFQATT and CDR2 SNEGSKA (reference sequence). This CDR3 spans 12 amino acids. With 3 bases removed from V and 10 bases from J, the gap between germline ends came to 10 bases. The CDR3 DNA follows: TGCAGTGCTAGTTGGCCGGGGTCACCCCTCCACTTT. It is translated as CSASWPGSPLHF.

Only a few counts were recorded for this clonotype. The DNA of the CDR3 is TGCAGCGTCCAAAGGCAGGGGGGGTTTACTGAAGCTTTCTTT. Translating gives CSVQRQGGFTEAFF. The chain couples TRBV29-1 to TRBJ1-1, with 7 bases fitting TRBD1. V lost 6 bases and J lost 5; bases outside the gene matches: 12. The CDR3 contains 14 residues. Germline V lookup: CDR1 SQVTM, CDR2 ANQGSEA.

The chain combines TRBV6-2 or TRBV6-3 with TRBJ1-2; 8 bases match TRBD1. CDR1 is MNHEY and CDR2 is SVGEGT in the germline V gene. V was clipped by 6 bases and J by 7 bases; unmatched bases: 10. CDR3 length: 14 residues. CDR3 amino acids: CASSPGQGLSGYTF. For the CDR3, the DNA is TGTGCCAGCAGCCCCGGACAGGGCTTGTCTGGCTACACCTTC.

This chain links TRBV11-2 with TRBJ2-5; D might be TRBD1 (6 bases). V was clipped by 1 base and J by 3 bases, with 9 bases between them. The CDR3 contains 14 residues. Germline CDR1 and CDR2: SGHAT and FQNNGV. The CDR3 here is CASSLVRGKETQYF. The CDR3 region has the DNA TGTGCCAGCAGCTTAGTCAGGGGAAAAGAGACCCAGTACTTC.

This clonotype was seen many times. The V call is TRBV12-3 or TRBV12-4, the J call TRBJ2-7, with a possible D match to TRBD1 (8 bases). The CDR3 runs 18 residues. The ends were cut back, 5 bases at V and 3 bases at J, with 26 bases in the middle. CDR3 sequence (DNA): TGTGCCAGCAGTCCCATTATGGGGGCGGGGGACAGGAGCTACGAGCAGTACTTC. As protein: CASSPIMGAGDRSYEQYF.